The 22 T cell receptor beta chains below come from one sample, sequenced in a study of CXCR3-negative and CXCR3-positive naive CD8 T cells (dated by TCRdb to between 2019 and 2020). General findings and caveats noted by the study authors: TRB CDR3s from CXCR3-positive naive cells showed higher hydrophobicity (lower Kidera factor 4), lower energy, and higher strength and volume indices than CXCR3-negative naive cells.

Data came from a NextSeq 550. The Human TCR Profiling Kit (MiLaboratory) was used to prepare UMI-labeled 5' RACE TRB cDNA libraries. TCRdb reprocessed the reads, and each CDR3 protein sequence is entered once, without DNA. For this sample, the table gives about 98,000 distinct CDR3 sequences. The ten most abundant clones make up 0.85% to 1.4% of the sample. These TCRs' antigens remain unknown. The specimen sequenced was naive CXCR3+ CD8+ T cells from blood. Per the publication, the cell subset or site label means: CD45RO-CCR7+CD27+CD95- naive CD8+ T cells expressing CXCR3 (TNR3+). Source of these receptors: a human donor in good health. Some clones in this sample may be carry-over from other donors' samples.

J is TRBJ2-7 and V is TRBV14; lacking DNA, the TRBD1 call made by TCRdb goes unchecked. The CDR3 is 14 amino acids. CDR1 and CDR2 (germline): SGHDN, FVKESK. CDR3: CASSPGPLSYEQYF.

The chain joins TRBV29-1 to TRBJ1-2. Germline lookup yields CDR1 SQVTM and CDR2 ANQGSEA. This CDR3 has 13 amino acids. This CDR3 is CSVLQTSNYGYTF.

V is TRBV2 and J is TRBJ2-3; TCRdb lists TRBD2, though no DNA is available to test this call. Germline lookup yields CDR1 SNHLY and CDR2 FYNNEI. The CDR3 sequence is 16 residues long. The CDR3 sequence is CASSEAYGSWTDTQYF.

The chain links TRBV7-3 to TRBJ2-1; the D call of TRBD2 rests on TCRdb alone, since no DNA is present to check it. The CDR3 has 14 amino acids. Germline CDR1 reads SGHTA; CDR2 reads FQGTGA. The CDR3 spells CASSSRTSKNEQFF. Combining the CDR3 with reference TRBV7-3 and TRBJ2-1 gives the whole variable domain GAGVSQTPSNKVTEKGKYVELRCDPISGHTALYWYRQSLGQGPEFLIYFQGTGAADDSGLPNDRFFAVRPEGSVSTLKIQRTERGDSAVYLCASSSRTSKNEQFFGPGTRLTVL.

The V call is TRBV15, the J call TRBJ1-2; TCRdb's D gene call, TRBD1, goes unchecked for lack of DNA. Germline CDR1 LNHNV, CDR2 YYDKDF (reference sequence). This CDR3 is 14 amino acids long. This chain's CDR3 is CATSRDRGGYGYTF.

The chain is built from TRBV28 and TRBJ2-7; TCRdb returns TRBD1, unconfirmable since there is no DNA. The CDR3 consists of 11 residues. Germline assignment: CDR1 MDHEN and CDR2 SYDVKM. CDR3 region: CASQGGYEQYF.

V is TRBV14 and J is TRBJ2-3. Germline assignment: CDR1 SGHDN and CDR2 FVKESK. The CDR3 is 13 amino acids. This CDR3 reads CASVGYRTDTQYF. The variable domain in full, completed from reference TRBV14 and TRBJ2-3, reads EAGVTQFPSHSVIEKGQTVTLRCDPISGHDNLYWYRRVMGKEIKFLLHFVKESKQDESGMPNNRFLAERTGGTYSTLKVQPAELEDSGVYFCASVGYRTDTQYFGPGTRLTVL.

This chain uses TRBV5-4 with TRBJ1-2. The CDR3 is made up of 12 amino acids. CDR1 SGHNT and CDR2 YYREEE come from the germline V gene (reference sequence). The CDR3: CASSFGLNGYTF.

The rearrangement uses TRBV12-3 or TRBV12-4 and TRBJ2-7; the TCRdb D gene call, TRBD2, has no DNA to confirm it. The CDR3 is 12 amino acids. CDR3 sequence reads: CATGIVTYEQYF.

The rearrangement links TRBV3-1 to TRBJ2-5; TCRdb's D call of TRBD1 is untestable without DNA. This CDR3 is built from 11 residues. Germline V CDR1 and CDR2: LGHDT, YNNKEL (reference sequence). CDR3 in amino acids: CASSWGETQYF.

The rearrangement links TRBV12-3 or TRBV12-4 to TRBJ2-7. The CDR3 extends over 12 amino acids. The CDR3 sequence: CASSLGSHEQYF.

The chain employs TRBV7-6 and TRBJ1-1; TCRdb designates TRBD1, a call that cannot be tested without DNA. The CDR3 length is 17 residues. The germline gives CDR1 SGHVS, CDR2 FNYEAQ. The CDR3 loop reads CASSLARAGQGYTEAFF.

V usage is TRBV27 and J usage is TRBJ1-4; checking the TCRdb D call of TRBD1 is not possible without DNA. This CDR3 has 12 amino acids. Germline CDR1 MNHEY, CDR2 SMNVEV (reference sequence). CDR3 sequence reads: CATQGAGEKLFF.

The chain uses TRBV15 and TRBJ1-3; the TCRdb call, TRBD1, lacks DNA for checking. The CDR3 extends over 17 amino acids. CDR1 and CDR2 (germline): LNHNV, YYDKDF (reference sequence). CDR3 in amino acids: CATGDRGGKESGNTIYF.

The V call is TRBV7-9, the J call TRBJ2-3; as DNA is missing, the TRBD1 call by TCRdb cannot be tested. In germline, CDR1 is SEHNR, CDR2 FQNEAQ (reference sequence). CDR3 length: 17 residues. The CDR3 reads CASSLSPGTVTSYTQYF.

The chain has TRBV7-9 and TRBJ2-7; TCRdb's D call, TRBD1, is unchecked because there is no DNA. The V gene's germline CDR1 is SEHNR and CDR2 FQNEAQ (reference sequence). CDR3 size: 16 residues. CDR3 region: CASSWTEQGNPYEQYF.

The CDR3 loop is CASSESETVTTGGQPQHF. The rearrangement joins TRBV10-1 to TRBJ1-5; there is no DNA to check the TCRdb D call of TRBD1. This CDR3 contains 18 residues. Per germline, CDR1 WNHNN and CDR2 SYGVQD (reference sequence).

The V and J genes are TRBV27 and TRBJ2-7. The CDR3 sequence is 14 residues long. The germline V gene has CDR1 MNHEY and CDR2 SMNVEV (reference sequence). CDR3 residues: CASSLSDPTYEQYF.

The chain carries TRBV29-1 and TRBJ2-2; TCRdb designates TRBD1, a call that cannot be tested without DNA. Germline values: CDR1 SQVTM, CDR2 ANQGSEA. CDR3 length equals 15 residues. Here the CDR3 reads CSAGPGVSSTGELFF.

This chain uses TRBV29-1 with TRBJ2-3. CDR1 SQVTM and CDR2 ANQGSEA come from the germline V gene. The CDR3 has 12 residues. CDR3 protein: CSVEGNTDTQYF.

The chain couples TRBV27 to TRBJ2-3; TCRdb gives TRBD1 as the D gene, but with no DNA this cannot be confirmed. The length of the CDR3 is 14 residues. Looked up from germline, CDR1 is MNHEY and CDR2 is SMNVEV (reference sequence). Here the CDR3 reads CASSFSGAGDTQYF.

The chain recombines TRBV7-6 with TRBJ2-7; absent DNA, TCRdb's TRBD2 call cannot be checked. The V gene's germline CDR1 is SGHVS and CDR2 FNYEAQ. CDR3 length equals 17 residues. The CDR3 loop is CASSLAFSGLKANEQYF.